The entry that follows covers one TCR beta chain sequence. Its antigen is unknown. CD4+ or CD8+ T cells were sorted as naive CD45RA+ or memory CD45RO+. The repertoire was sequenced with immunoSEQ multiplex PCR; TCRdb's copy has only in-frame clones and lacks some. This table holds 30,000 to 45,000 clones, approximately 90% found once. This sample was included in a study of regulatory dendritic cells for organ transplantation. Findings and limits, study-wide: Memory T cells were less diverse than naive, with memory CD8+ most oligoclonal. Of resting T cell subsets, memory CD8+ had the most alloreactive clonotypes. Regulatory dendritic cells appeared to expand memory CD8+ clones less than mature ones.

The V end lost 3 bases, the J end lost 4 bases, and 13 bases lay between the germline ends. Germline V lookup: CDR1 MNHNS, CDR2 SASEGT. The CDR3 runs to 14 residues. The source material was naive CD8+ T cells from blood. Documented subset: CD45RA+ naive T cells. V and J are TRBV6-1 and TRBJ2-7; no reliable D call. The source of this sequence is a human donor in good health. This chain's CDR3 is CASSELTTAYEQYF. CDR3 DNA sequence: TGTGCCAGCAGTGAGCTTACCACAGCGTACGAGCAGTACTTC.